Listed here are 23 T cell receptor beta chains from one sample, sequenced in a study of T cells in Graves' hyperthyroidism and ophthalmopathy. RNA transcripts were the template for amplifying TCR beta CDR3 regions. HTBI primers were employed in a first-round RT-PCR of the TCR CDR3. MiXCR, applied by TCRdb to the multiplex PCR reads, yields one record per CDR3 protein. The sample yields a few hundred thousand distinct CDR3 sequences, around a fifth seen once. The sequencing input was blood. These receptors were collected from a woman aged 70-85 years with Graves' ophthalmopathy.

The chain combines TRBV15 with TRBJ1-5; the match to TRBD1 covers 10 bases. CDR3 size: 19 residues. Germline CDR1 is LNHNV and CDR2 is YYDKDF (reference sequence). Unmatched junction bases numbered 8, after V lost 0 bases and J lost 0 bases. The CDR3 loop is CATSRDRGGQGSSNQPQHF. CDR3 sequence (DNA): TGTGCCACCAGCAGAGATCGTGGGGGACAGGGGTCTAGCAATCAGCCCCAGCATTTT.

This clonotype occurred a few times. The gene calls are TRBV11-2 and TRBJ2-3, with 10 positions matching TRBD2. V shed 5 bases and J 2 bases; nucleotides not matched to a gene: 7. The germline V gene has CDR1 SGHAT and CDR2 FQNNGV. The CDR3 contains 16 residues. CDR3 sequence reads: CASSTWTSGSTDTQYF. The DNA of the CDR3 is TGTGCCAGCAGCACTTGGACTAGCGGTTCCACAGATACGCAGTATTTT.

CDR3 coding DNA: TGTGCCAGCAGGGGAGCGGGAACACGAGTCTACGAGCAGTACTTC. This gives the protein CASRGAGTRVYEQYF. The chain joins TRBV27 to TRBJ2-7; 7 nucleotides line up with TRBD2. There are 15 residues in the CDR3. From germline, CDR1 is MNHEY and CDR2 SMNVEV (reference sequence). Trimming removed 6 bases from V and 3 bases from J; junction bases left unmatched: 11.

The sample holds many counts of this clonotype. V is TRBV27 and J is TRBJ2-1, with 8 bases that match TRBD2. V dropped 6 bases and J dropped 3; count of bases not matched to a gene: 10. CDR3 length: 16 amino acids. CDR1 and CDR2 (germline): MNHEY, SMNVEV (reference sequence). CDR3 in amino acids: CASSRRGSGSYNEQFF. The CDR3 DNA reads TGTGCCAGCAGCCGCCGGGGCAGCGGGAGCTACAATGAGCAGTTCTTC.

J is TRBJ2-2 and V is TRBV3-1, with D possibly matching TRBD1 (6 bases). Trimming removed 4 bases from V and 2 bases from J, with 17 bases in between. CDR3 length equals 17 residues. Germline V gene sequence: CDR1 LGHDT, CDR2 YNNKEL (reference sequence). The CDR3 DNA reads TGTGCCAGCAGCCCCAGTGGTTGGACAGATAACACCGGGGAGCTGTTTTTT. It codes for CASSPSGWTDNTGELFF.

The table lists this clonotype with a few counts. V and J are TRBV10-1 and TRBJ2-1, with TRBD1 identical over 7 bases. The CDR3 loop spans 17 amino acids. Germline V gene data show CDR1 as WNHNN and CDR2 as SYGVQD (reference sequence). Germline trimming cut 5 bases from V and 6 bases from J; bases unmatched to any gene: 16. Written as DNA, the CDR3 is TGCGCCAGCAGTTCTGGGGTCCTGACAGGGCTGGGCAATGAGCAGTTCTTC. It translates to CASSSGVLTGLGNEQFF.

The chain's CDR3 is CASSGRTRGYGYTF. CDR3 nucleotide sequence: TGTGCCAGCAGTGGGAGGACCAGGGGCTATGGCTACACCTTC. The gene calls are TRBV6-1 and TRBJ1-2, with a tentative D call TRBD1 (6 bases). The V end was cut by 4 bases, the J end by 4 bases, with 13 bases between. This CDR3 is built from 14 residues. Per germline, CDR1 MNHNS and CDR2 SASEGT.

This clonotype was detected a few times. This sequence joins TRBV12-3 or TRBV12-4 and TRBJ2-1; 15 nucleotides agree with TRBD2. J gave up 1 base and V 6 bases, and 7 bases lay outside the gene matches. The CDR3 runs 18 residues. CDR3 loop: CASSRRTSGRGSYNEQFF. In DNA form, the CDR3 reads TGTGCCAGCAGCCGGCGGACTAGCGGGAGGGGGTCCTACAATGAGCAGTTCTTC.

Only one count was recorded for this clonotype. The chain employs TRBV7-2 and TRBJ2-7, with 10 bases matching TRBD2. The CDR3 contains 15 residues. Trimming cost V 5 bases and J 4 bases; bases outside gene matches: 8. The germline CDR1 and CDR2 sequences are SGHTA and FQGNSA. The CDR3 is CASSATSGTLYEQYF. The DNA for the CDR3 is TGTGCCAGCAGCGCAACTAGCGGGACCTTATACGAGCAGTACTTC.

This chain links TRBV12-3 or TRBV12-4 with TRBJ2-7; 14 bases line up with TRBD2. Trimming took 5 bases from V and 1 from J; bases not matched to a gene: 7. This CDR3 spans 17 amino acids. The CDR3 region is CASSQGLAGVTSYEQYF. The CDR3 DNA reads TGTGCCAGCAGTCAGGGACTAGCGGGAGTTACATCCTACGAGCAGTACTTC.

This clonotype has ten or more counts. The rearrangement links TRBV30 to TRBJ2-1; no firm D call. The V gene's germline CDR1 is GTSNPN and CDR2 SVGIG (reference sequence). With 2 bases removed from V and 3 bases from J, the gap between germline ends came to 2 bases. The CDR3 runs 11 residues. The CDR3 region is CAWSNYNEQFF. The CDR3 DNA reads as TGTGCCTGGAGTAACTACAATGAGCAGTTCTTC.

This clonotype showed up many times. The chain carries TRBV12-3 or TRBV12-4 and TRBJ1-1, with 7 bases that match TRBD1. The CDR3 has 15 residues. The V gene end was trimmed by 6 bases and the J gene end by 5 bases; junction bases not matched to a gene: 12. CDR3 residues: CASSPPVRGDTEAFF. CDR3 bases: TGTGCCAGCAGCCCACCCGTCAGGGGGGATACTGAAGCTTTCTTT.

The rearrangement links TRBV15 to TRBJ1-1, with D unresolved. V was pared by 2 bases and J by 1 base, with 14 bases between. CDR1 and CDR2 (germline): LNHNV, YYDKDF (reference sequence). This CDR3 region has 16 residues. The CDR3 DNA is TGTGCCACCAGCAGACCCCCCGTGGTAACGAACACTGAAGCTTTCTTT. Protein sequence: CATSRPPVVTNTEAFF.

This clonotype was counted a few times. This chain joins TRBV5-6 and TRBJ1-1; D unresolved. CDR1 is SGHDT, CDR2 YYEEEE, per germline. This CDR3 has 12 amino acids. Trimming left V 4 bases short and J 1 base short, with 5 bases between. CDR3 DNA: TGTGCCAGCAGCCAGAAGAACACTGAAGCTTTCTTT. Translated, it gives CASSQKNTEAFF. Variable domain in full (rest from reference TRBV5-6 and TRBJ1-1): DAGVTQSPTHLIKTRGQQVTLRCSPKSGHDTVSWYQQALGQGPQFIFQYYEEEERQRGNFPDRFSGHQFPNYSSELNVNALLLGDSALYLCASSQKNTEAFFGQGTRLTVV.

This clonotype has only a few counts. This chain connects TRBV28 to TRBJ1-1; 8 nucleotides match TRBD1. The CDR3 runs to 15 residues. The germline CDR1 and CDR2 sequences are MDHEN and SYDVKM. J lost 1 base, V lost 6 bases, and 7 bases had no gene match. The CDR3, as DNA: TGTGCCAGCAGGGCGACAGGGGAGGGGAACACTGAAGCTTTCTTT. As protein: CASRATGEGNTEAFF.

This chain joins TRBV6-5 and TRBJ1-2; D is perhaps TRBD1 (5 bases). The CDR3 covers 16 residues. CDR1 MNHEY and CDR2 SVGAGI come from the germline V gene. V dropped 0 bases and J dropped 6 bases, with 17 bases sitting between them. This CDR3 reads CASSYSSGVGRHGYTF. Written as DNA, the CDR3 is TGTGCCAGCAGTTACTCGTCGGGTGTGGGGCGGCATGGCTACACCTTC.

The chain recombines TRBV2 with TRBJ1-6, with 7 bases that match TRBD1. This CDR3 contains 14 residues. The V gene's germline CDR1 is SNHLY and CDR2 FYNNEI. Trimming at V came to 6 bases and at J to 7 bases, leaving 6 bases not matched to a gene. This chain's CDR3 is CASSDREGNSPLHF. CDR3 DNA: TGTGCCAGCAGCGACAGGGAAGGGAATTCACCCCTCCACTTT.

This clonotype has more than one count but fewer than ten. CDR3 in amino acids: CASSYGQLSTEAFF. The CDR3 DNA reads TGTGCCAGCAGCTACGGACAGTTGAGCACTGAAGCTTTCTTT. The rearrangement joins TRBV7-9 to TRBJ1-1; D is possibly TRBD1 (6 bases). Looked up from germline, CDR1 is SEHNR and CDR2 is FQNEAQ (reference sequence). The CDR3 contains 14 residues. Between the trimmed V and J ends, which lost 4 bases and 4 bases, there was a span of 13 bases.

This chain uses TRBV18 with TRBJ2-3; 7 nucleotides match TRBD2. The CDR3 length is 15 residues. With V trimmed by 3 bases and J by 0 bases, 3 bases remained unmatched. Per germline, CDR1 KGHSH and CDR2 LQKENI. CDR3 protein: CASSPISGSTDTQYF. The DNA for the CDR3 is TGTGCCAGCTCACCGATTAGCGGGAGCACAGATACGCAGTATTTT.

The chain uses TRBV7-2 and TRBJ1-1; no clear D gene. Trimming stripped 5 bases from V and 5 bases from J, with 15 bases between. Germline CDR1 is SGHTA and CDR2 is FQGNSA. The CDR3 consists of 14 residues. CDR3 nucleotides: TGTGCCAGCAGCAAAATCCCTAGGGTGACTGAAGCTTTCTTT. Its protein is CASSKIPRVTEAFF. The whole variable domain, filled in from reference TRBV7-2 and TRBJ1-1, reads GAGVSQSPSNKVTEKGKDVELRCDPISGHTALYWYRQSLGQGLEFLIYFQGNSAPDKSGLPSDRFSAERTGGSVSTLTIQRTQQEDSAVYLCASSKIPRVTEAFFGQGTRLTVV.

CDR3 nucleotide sequence: TGTGCCAGCAGTTACTCGATATCGACCGGGTCAACTTCCTACGAGCAGTACTTC. It codes for CASSYSISTGSTSYEQYF. The J gene is TRBJ2-7, the V gene TRBV6-2 or TRBV6-3, with D uncertain. The germline gives CDR1 MNHEY, CDR2 SVGEGT. V lost 0 bases and J 1 base, leaving 19 bases between the germline ends. This CDR3 has 18 amino acids.

This clonotype turned up a few times. The gene calls are TRBV3-1 and TRBJ1-2; D gene ambiguous. This CDR3 has 13 amino acids. Germline lookup yields CDR1 LGHDT and CDR2 YNNKEL (reference sequence). Trimming took off 0 bases at V and 7 bases at J, with 9 bases between the two ends. In DNA, the CDR3 is TGTGCCAGCAGCCAAGATGGGGTGGGTGGCTACACCTTC. This encodes CASSQDGVGGYTF.

V is TRBV19 and J is TRBJ1-1, with D unclear. There are 14 residues in the CDR3. Trimming removed 3 bases at V and 0 bases at J, with 8 bases between. The germline V gene has CDR1 LNHDA and CDR2 SQIVND (reference sequence). The CDR3, as DNA: TGTGCCAGTAGTATTCTGGGGATGAACACTGAAGCTTTCTTT. Translation: CASSILGMNTEAFF.